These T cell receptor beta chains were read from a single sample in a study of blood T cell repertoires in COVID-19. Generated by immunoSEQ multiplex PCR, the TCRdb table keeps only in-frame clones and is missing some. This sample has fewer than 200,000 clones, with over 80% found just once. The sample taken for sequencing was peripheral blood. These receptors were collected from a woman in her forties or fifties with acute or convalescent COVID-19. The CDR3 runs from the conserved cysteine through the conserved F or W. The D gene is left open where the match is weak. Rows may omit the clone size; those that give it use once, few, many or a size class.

cdr3_aa: CASRPRSPTGELFF; cdr3_nt: TGTGCCAGCAGACCTAGGAGTCCCACCGGGGAGCTGTTTTTT; clone_size: .; j_call: TRBJ2-2; v_call: TRBV2; d_call: .
cdr3_aa: CASSVAGVGDTQYF; cdr3_nt: TGTGCCAGCAGCGTAGCGGGAGTTGGAGATACGCAGTATTTT; clone_size: .; j_call: TRBJ2-3; v_call: TRBV9; d_call: .
cdr3_aa: CASSLSSLAGTLSSYNEQFF; cdr3_nt: TGTGCCAGCTCACTGTCGTCGCTAGCGGGTACCCTAAGCTCCTACAATGAGCAGTTCTTC; clone_size: .; j_call: TRBJ2-1; v_call: TRBV18; d_call: TRBD2
cdr3_aa: CASSQKGGGGGYGYTF; cdr3_nt: TGCGCCAGCAGTCAAAAAGGAGGGGGCGGTGGCTATGGCTACACCTTC; clone_size: .; j_call: TRBJ1-2; v_call: TRBV23-1; d_call: TRBD1
cdr3_aa: CASSLAGPRDSPLHF; cdr3_nt: TGTGCCAGCAGCTTAGCGGGCCCCAGGGATTCACCCCTCCACTTT; clone_size: .; j_call: TRBJ1-6; v_call: TRBV7-2; d_call: .
cdr3_aa: CASSTGGTEQFF; cdr3_nt: TGTGCCAGTAGTACAGGGGGAACTGAGCAGTTCTTC; clone_size: .; j_call: TRBJ2-1; v_call: TRBV19; d_call: TRBD1
cdr3_aa: CASSSLAPGGYTF; cdr3_nt: TGTGCCAGCAGCTCACTTGCCCCAGGTGGCTACACCTTC; clone_size: .; j_call: TRBJ1-2; v_call: TRBV7-2; d_call: .
cdr3_aa: CASSEMEGRETQYF; cdr3_nt: TGCGCCAGCAGTGAGATGGAGGGCAGAGAGACCCAGTACTTC; clone_size: .; j_call: TRBJ2-5; v_call: TRBV10-2; d_call: .
cdr3_aa: CASSYSDRNTEAFF; cdr3_nt: TGTGCCAGCAGTTACTCGGACAGAAACACTGAAGCTTTCTTT; clone_size: once; j_call: TRBJ1-1; v_call: TRBV6-5; d_call: .
cdr3_aa: CAWSVQQEQYF; cdr3_nt: TGTGCCTGGAGTGTACAACAAGAGCAGTACTTC; clone_size: .; j_call: TRBJ2-7; v_call: TRBV30; d_call: .
cdr3_aa: CATYQGAREAFF; cdr3_nt: TGTGCCACATACCAGGGGGCTAGGGAAGCTTTCTTT; clone_size: once; j_call: TRBJ1-1; v_call: TRBV19; d_call: TRBD1
cdr3_aa: CASSPRTGGDRETQYF; cdr3_nt: TGTGCCAGCAGCCCGAGGACAGGGGGCGACCGAGAGACCCAGTACTTC; clone_size: .; j_call: TRBJ2-5; v_call: TRBV11-3; d_call: TRBD1
cdr3_aa: CASSSTGTSRYSYEQYF; cdr3_nt: TGTGCCAGCAGCTCGACCGGGACTAGCCGGTACTCCTACGAGCAGTACTTC; clone_size: few; j_call: TRBJ2-7; v_call: TRBV11-3; d_call: TRBD2
cdr3_aa: CASSLAAYEQYF; cdr3_nt: TGTGCCAGCAGCTTGGCGGCCTACGAGCAGTACTTC; clone_size: few; j_call: TRBJ2-7; v_call: TRBV5-6; d_call: .
cdr3_aa: CASSQMSGSVSYNEQFF; cdr3_nt: TGTGCCAGCAGCCAAATGTCCGGGAGTGTCTCCTACAATGAGCAGTTCTTC; clone_size: .; j_call: TRBJ2-1; v_call: TRBV3-1/TRBV3-2; d_call: .
cdr3_aa: CASSYNSLRSGNTIYF; cdr3_nt: TGTGCCAGCAGTTACAACAGCCTACGCTCTGGAAACACCATATATTTT; clone_size: .; j_call: TRBJ1-3; v_call: TRBV6-5; d_call: .
cdr3_aa: CATSRGLGETQYF; cdr3_nt: TGTGCCACCAGCAGGGGGCTCGGGGAGACCCAGTACTTC; clone_size: .; j_call: TRBJ2-5; v_call: TRBV24-1; d_call: TRBD1
cdr3_aa: CATSRLGGVDEQYF; cdr3_nt: TGTGCCACCAGCAGATTGGGGGGGGTCGACGAGCAGTACTTC; clone_size: few; j_call: TRBJ2-7; v_call: TRBV15; d_call: TRBD2
cdr3_aa: CASSLDKSTDTQYF; cdr3_nt: TGTGCCAGCAGCTTAGACAAATCCACAGATACGCAGTATTTT; clone_size: .; j_call: TRBJ2-3; v_call: TRBV7-9; d_call: .
cdr3_aa: CASSYQGTTSSPLHF; cdr3_nt: TGTGCCAGCAGCTACCAAGGGACAACATCTTCACCCCTCCACTTT; clone_size: .; j_call: TRBJ1-6; v_call: TRBV7-2; d_call: .
cdr3_aa: CASSQGADPKSPLHF; cdr3_nt: TGCGCCAGCAGCCAAGGGGCAGACCCTAAATCACCCCTCCACTTT; clone_size: once; j_call: TRBJ1-6; v_call: TRBV4-1; d_call: .
cdr3_aa: CASSQDRQAPNEQYF; cdr3_nt: TGCGCCAGCAGCCAAGATAGGCAGGCTCCCAACGAGCAGTACTTC; clone_size: .; j_call: TRBJ2-7; v_call: TRBV4-3; d_call: .
cdr3_aa: CAWSVRDRAYTGELFF; cdr3_nt: TGTGCCTGGAGCGTCCGGGACAGGGCTTACACCGGGGAGCTGTTTTTT; clone_size: few; j_call: TRBJ2-2; v_call: TRBV30; d_call: TRBD1
cdr3_aa: CASSSQGAGGYTF; cdr3_nt: TGTGCCAGCAGTTCTCAGGGGGCTGGTGGCTACACCTTC; clone_size: .; j_call: TRBJ1-2; v_call: TRBV27; d_call: TRBD1
cdr3_aa: CASSLEAGGSGELFF; cdr3_nt: TGTGCCAGCAGCTTAGAGGCAGGGGGCAGCGGGGAGCTGTTTTTT; clone_size: .; j_call: TRBJ2-2; v_call: TRBV7-9; d_call: TRBD1
cdr3_aa: CASSQRGVTEAFF; cdr3_nt: TGTGCCAGCAGCCAACGGGGGGTGACTGAAGCTTTCTTT; clone_size: .; j_call: TRBJ1-1; v_call: TRBV5-4; d_call: .
cdr3_aa: CASSNTSPFF; cdr3_nt: TGTGCCAGTAGTAACACGTCGCCTTTCTTT; clone_size: .; j_call: TRBJ1-1; v_call: TRBV19; d_call: .
cdr3_aa: CASSLNRGAGELFF; cdr3_nt: TGTGCCAGCAGCTTGAACAGGGGGGCCGGGGAGCTGTTTTTT; clone_size: .; j_call: TRBJ2-2; v_call: TRBV7-9; d_call: TRBD1
cdr3_aa: CASSSARGQDYGYTF; cdr3_nt: TGTGCCAGCAGTTCCGCCAGGGGGCAGGACTATGGCTACACCTTC; clone_size: .; j_call: TRBJ1-2; v_call: TRBV27; d_call: TRBD1
cdr3_aa: CASSGGQAPHMGYTF; cdr3_nt: TGTGCCAGCAGCGGAGGACAGGCCCCCCATATGGGCTACACCTTC; clone_size: once; j_call: TRBJ1-2; v_call: TRBV9; d_call: TRBD1
cdr3_aa: CASSESIAGEIDTQYF; cdr3_nt: TGCGCCAGCAGTGAGTCGATAGCGGGAGAAATAGATACGCAGTATTTT; clone_size: once; j_call: TRBJ2-3; v_call: TRBV10-1; d_call: TRBD2
cdr3_aa: CSVERGTSGNTIYF; cdr3_nt: TGCAGCGTTGAAAGGGGGACCTCTGGAAACACCATATATTTT; clone_size: .; j_call: TRBJ1-3; v_call: TRBV29-1; d_call: .
cdr3_aa: CASSKGHSYEQYF; cdr3_nt: TGTGCCAGTAGTAAAGGACACTCCTACGAGCAGTACTTC; clone_size: .; j_call: TRBJ2-7; v_call: TRBV19; d_call: .
cdr3_aa: CASSSGQGRNTIYF; cdr3_nt: TGTGCCAGTAGTTCGGGACAGGGGAGAAACACCATATATTTT; clone_size: .; j_call: TRBJ1-3; v_call: TRBV19; d_call: TRBD1
cdr3_aa: CASSIRTDSNQPQHF; cdr3_nt: TGTGCCAGCAGCATCCGGACAGATAGCAATCAGCCCCAGCATTTT; clone_size: once; j_call: TRBJ1-5; v_call: TRBV5-6; d_call: .
cdr3_aa: CASSLEGVTNEKLFF; cdr3_nt: TGTGCCAGCAGCTTAGAAGGGGTAACTAATGAAAAACTGTTTTTT; clone_size: .; j_call: TRBJ1-4; v_call: TRBV7-9; d_call: .
cdr3_aa: CATTGTGTNYGYTF; cdr3_nt: TGTGCCACCACCGGGACAGGGACTAACTATGGCTACACCTTC; clone_size: .; j_call: TRBJ1-2; v_call: TRBV7-8; d_call: TRBD1
cdr3_aa: CASSLAGDTEAFF; cdr3_nt: TGTGCCAGCAGCTTAGCAGGGGACACTGAAGCTTTCTTT; clone_size: .; j_call: TRBJ1-1; v_call: TRBV7-6; d_call: .
cdr3_aa: CASSPGTTYNEQFF; cdr3_nt: TGCGCCAGCAGTCCCGGGACTACATACAATGAGCAGTTCTTC; clone_size: .; j_call: TRBJ2-1; v_call: TRBV5-1; d_call: TRBD2
cdr3_aa: CSVPNPGGPSGEQYF; cdr3_nt: TGCAGCGTACCTAACCCAGGGGGACCCTCGGGCGAGCAGTACTTC; clone_size: .; j_call: TRBJ2-7; v_call: TRBV29-1; d_call: TRBD1
cdr3_aa: CASSETGDNYGYTF; cdr3_nt: TGTGCCAGTAGTGAGACAGGGGACAACTATGGCTACACCTTC; clone_size: few; j_call: TRBJ1-2; v_call: TRBV19; d_call: TRBD1
cdr3_aa: CASSFTGPGNTIYF; cdr3_nt: TGTGCCAGCAGTTTCACAGGGCCTGGAAACACCATATATTTT; clone_size: .; j_call: TRBJ1-3; v_call: TRBV6-5; d_call: .
cdr3_aa: CASSPVGGNTEAFF; cdr3_nt: TGTGCCAGCAGCCCAGTAGGGGGAAACACTGAAGCTTTCTTT; clone_size: once; j_call: TRBJ1-1; v_call: TRBV6-2/TRBV6-3; d_call: .
cdr3_aa: CASRTRTGLGYGYTF; cdr3_nt: TGTGCCAGCAGAACCCGGACAGGGCTTGGCTATGGCTACACCTTC; clone_size: .; j_call: TRBJ1-2; v_call: TRBV5-8; d_call: TRBD1
cdr3_aa: CASSFFRTGELFF; cdr3_nt: TGTGCCAGCAGTTTCTTCCGCACCGGGGAGCTGTTTTTT; clone_size: .; j_call: TRBJ2-2; v_call: TRBV12-3/TRBV12-4; d_call: .
cdr3_aa: CAISESPLQGVYTGELFF; cdr3_nt: TGTGCCATCAGTGAGTCTCCCCTACAGGGGGTGTACACCGGGGAGCTGTTTTTT; clone_size: .; j_call: TRBJ2-2; v_call: TRBV10-3; d_call: TRBD1
cdr3_aa: CAWSPLRGNTEAFF; cdr3_nt: TGTGCCTGGAGTCCCCTTCGGGGGAACACTGAAGCTTTCTTT; clone_size: .; j_call: TRBJ1-1; v_call: TRBV30; d_call: .
cdr3_aa: CASRPTGVYEQYF; cdr3_nt: TGTGCCAGCAGGCCCACAGGTGTCTACGAGCAGTACTTC; clone_size: .; j_call: TRBJ2-7; v_call: TRBV6-5; d_call: .
cdr3_aa: CASSLGPYYEQYF; cdr3_nt: TGTGCCAGCAGTTTAGGGCCGTACTACGAGCAGTACTTC; clone_size: .; j_call: TRBJ2-7; v_call: TRBV27; d_call: .
cdr3_aa: CASSPGLAGSDTQYF; cdr3_nt: TGTGCCAGCAGCCCGGGACTAGCGGGGTCAGATACGCAGTATTTT; clone_size: .; j_call: TRBJ2-3; v_call: TRBV5-6; d_call: TRBD2
cdr3_aa: CASSLGVYQPQHF; cdr3_nt: TGTGCCAGCAGTTTAGGGGTCTATCAGCCCCAGCATTTT; clone_size: .; j_call: TRBJ1-5; v_call: TRBV6-6; d_call: .
cdr3_aa: CASSLDFYEQFF; cdr3_nt: TGCGCCAGCAGCTTGGATTTCTATGAGCAGTTCTTC; clone_size: .; j_call: TRBJ2-1; v_call: TRBV5-1; d_call: .
cdr3_aa: CASSPQGEANYGYTF; cdr3_nt: TGTGCCAGCAGTCCACAAGGGGAAGCTAACTATGGCTACACCTTC; clone_size: .; j_call: TRBJ1-2; v_call: TRBV27; d_call: .
cdr3_aa: CASSLRSTWNEQFF; cdr3_nt: TGTGCCAGCAGTTTGCGGAGTACTTGGAATGAGCAGTTCTTC; clone_size: .; j_call: TRBJ2-1; v_call: TRBV27; d_call: .